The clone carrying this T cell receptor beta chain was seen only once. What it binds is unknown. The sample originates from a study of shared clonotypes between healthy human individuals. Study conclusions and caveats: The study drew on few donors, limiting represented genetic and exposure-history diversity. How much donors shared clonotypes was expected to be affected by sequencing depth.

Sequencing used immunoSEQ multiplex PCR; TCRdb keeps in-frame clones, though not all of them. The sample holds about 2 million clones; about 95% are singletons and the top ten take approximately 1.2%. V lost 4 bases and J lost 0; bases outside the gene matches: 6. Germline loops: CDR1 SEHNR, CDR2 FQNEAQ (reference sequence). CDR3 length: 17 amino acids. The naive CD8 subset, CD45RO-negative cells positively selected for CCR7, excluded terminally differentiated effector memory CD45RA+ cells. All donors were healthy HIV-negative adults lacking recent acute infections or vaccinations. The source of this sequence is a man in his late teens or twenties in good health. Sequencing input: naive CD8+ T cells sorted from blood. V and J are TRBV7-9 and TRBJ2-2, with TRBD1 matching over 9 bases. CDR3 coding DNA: TGTGCCAGCAGCTCCGGGGGACAGGGCCCGAACACCGGGGAGCTGTTTTTT. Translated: CASSSGGQGPNTGELFF.